The 27 T cell receptor beta chains given below trace back to one sample, sequenced in a study of T cell responses to AZD1222 COVID-19 vaccine. TCRdb's copy holds only in-frame clones and misses some; the assay was immunoSEQ multiplex PCR. This table holds about 150,000 clones, more than 85% found once. The sequences come from peripheral blood, collected 28 days after the second AZD1222 dose. These receptors were taken from an adult who received the AZD1222 COVID-19 vaccine.

The rearrangement joins TRBV28 to TRBJ1-4, with TRBD1 identical over 7 bases. J was trimmed by 6 bases and V by 7 bases; bases with no gene match: 8. This CDR3 region has 14 residues. The germline gives CDR1 MDHEN, CDR2 SYDVKM. The CDR3 DNA follows: TGTGCCAGCAACTCAGGACAGGCGGATGAAAAACTGTTTTTT. It yields the protein CASNSGQADEKLFF.

The gene calls are TRBV7-3 and TRBJ2-1; 10 bases fit TRBD2. The V segment lost 2 bases and the J segment 7 bases; nucleotides outside the gene matches: 5. The CDR3 length is 15 residues. CDR1 SGHTA and CDR2 FQGTGA come from the germline V gene. CDR3 amino acids: CASSLRLAGANEQFF. The DNA of the CDR3 is TGTGCCAGCAGCTTACGGCTAGCGGGAGCTAATGAGCAGTTCTTC.

The chain has TRBV4-3 and TRBJ2-7; tentatively, D is TRBD2 (6 bases). Per the germline V gene, CDR1 is LGHNA and CDR2 is YSLEER. This CDR3 region has 16 residues. Trimming took 2 bases from V and 3 from J, leaving 17 bases between them. The CDR3 bases are TGCGCCAGCAGCCAAAAAGGAGGGGACCCAGACTACGAGCAGTACTTC. It encodes CASSQKGGDPDYEQYF.

This rearrangement joins TRBV2 to TRBJ1-1; possible D gene TRBD1, 5 bases. Germline CDR1 and CDR2: SNHLY and FYNNEI. V dropped 6 bases and J dropped 3 bases, with 14 bases sitting between them. This CDR3 has 14 amino acids. The CDR3 sequence: CASSSDWGHTEAFF. CDR3 nucleotide sequence: TGTGCCAGCAGCAGTGATTGGGGACACACTGAAGCTTTCTTT.

The chain has TRBV7-9 and TRBJ1-1; D gene uncertain. Trimming removed 5 bases from V and 7 bases from J, with 17 bases in between. The CDR3 covers 14 residues. Germline V gene lookup returns CDR1 SEHNR and CDR2 FQNEAQ (reference sequence). CDR3 coding DNA: TGTGCCAGCAGCCCAGAATGGACCCGCGGTGAAGCTTTCTTT. Amino acids: CASSPEWTRGEAFF.

The rearrangement uses TRBV4-3 and TRBJ1-1; 7 nucleotides align to TRBD1. The CDR3 is 17 residues long. The germline V gene encodes CDR1 LGHNA and CDR2 YSLEER. The V gene end was trimmed by 2 bases and the J gene end by 1 base; junction bases not matched to a gene: 10. The CDR3 nucleotides are TGCGCCAGCAGCCAAATCCAGTACAGGGGCGGGAACACTGAAGCTTTCTTT. Amino acids: CASSQIQYRGGNTEAFF.

The chain has TRBV14 and TRBJ2-2; 7 bases line up with TRBD2. The germline V gene has CDR1 SGHDN and CDR2 FVKESK. V was clipped by 1 base and J by 5 bases; unmatched bases: 13. The CDR3 extends over 18 amino acids. CDR3 sequence: CASSQAGGSRKETGELFF. The CDR3 DNA sequence: TGTGCCAGCAGCCAAGCGGGCGGGAGCCGAAAAGAGACCGGGGAGCTGTTTTTT.

The table lists this clone with a few counts. This chain links TRBV6-4 with TRBJ2-3; 13 nucleotides align to TRBD2. The CDR3 consists of 15 residues. Germline-derived CDR1 and CDR2 are MRHNA and SNTAGT. The J segment lost 4 bases and the V segment lost 5 bases, leaving 3 bases of the junction unmatched. The CDR3 here is CASSWTSGSPDTQYF. Written as DNA, the CDR3 is TGTGCCAGCAGTTGGACTAGCGGGAGCCCAGATACGCAGTATTTT.

V is TRBV12-5 and J is TRBJ1-1; a weak D match, TRBD1 (5 bases). The CDR3 extends over 14 amino acids. The germline V gene has CDR1 LGHNT and CDR2 FRNRAP. With 1 base removed from V and 4 bases from J, the gap between germline ends came to 10 bases. CDR3 DNA: TGTGCTAGTGGTTTGGCCGGGGGGTTCACTGAAGCTTTCTTT. It specifies CASGLAGGFTEAFF.

The chain joins TRBV4-3 to TRBJ2-5, with 16 positions matching TRBD2. Germline V gene data show CDR1 as LGHNA and CDR2 as YSLEER. With V trimmed by 3 bases and J by 0 bases, 10 bases remained unmatched. This CDR3 comprises 20 residues. The CDR3 sequence: CASSHWGLAGGSGYQETQYF. CDR3 nucleotide sequence: TGCGCCAGCAGCCACTGGGGACTAGCGGGAGGGTCTGGGTACCAAGAGACCCAGTACTTC.

The J gene is TRBJ1-1, the V gene TRBV9; 7 bases match TRBD1. J was trimmed by 7 bases and V by 4 bases; bases with no gene match: 7. The CDR3 is 13 amino acids. Germline lookup yields CDR1 SGDLS and CDR2 YYNGEE. This chain's CDR3 is CASSTHRGSEAFF. CDR3 sequence (DNA): TGTGCCAGCAGCACCCACAGGGGAAGTGAAGCTTTCTTT.

The chain recombines TRBV5-1 with TRBJ1-3; D not certain. The CDR3 has 15 residues. In germline, CDR1 is SGHRS, CDR2 YFSETQ. The V gene lost 7 bases and the J gene lost 8 bases, with 22 bases spanning the gap. Here the CDR3 reads CASCWTPDLRDTIYF. CDR3 nucleotides: TGCGCCAGCTGCTGGACCCCTGATCTAAGGGACACCATATATTTT.

The chain carries TRBV6-6 and TRBJ1-3; D is unclear. CDR1 MNHNY and CDR2 SVGAGI come from the germline V gene (reference sequence). CDR3 size: 13 residues. V was clipped by 0 bases and J by 4 bases, with 4 bases between them. The CDR3 region is CASSYSLGNTIYF. The CDR3 DNA sequence: TGTGCCAGCAGTTACTCACTGGGAAACACCATATATTTT.

The rearrangement links TRBV7-2 to TRBJ2-7, with D hard to call. There are 15 residues in the CDR3. Germline V gene lookup returns CDR1 SGHTA and CDR2 FQGNSA. Trimming cost V 1 base and J 5 bases, with 15 bases left between them. CDR3 in amino acids: CASSLGLGPLDEQYF. The CDR3 region has the DNA TGTGCCAGCAGCTTAGGACTGGGTCCCTTGGACGAGCAGTACTTC.

This clone was detected a few times. The rearrangement links TRBV7-9 to TRBJ1-6; TRBD1 is a possible D gene (5 bases). V dropped 0 bases and J dropped 9 bases, with 9 bases sitting between them. This CDR3 comprises 14 residues. Germline values: CDR1 SEHNR, CDR2 FQNEAQ (reference sequence). The CDR3 is CASSLAQGGSPLHF. DNA for the CDR3: TGTGCCAGCAGCTTAGCTCAGGGTGGTTCACCCCTCCACTTT.

This chain connects TRBV5-1 to TRBJ1-4; D might be TRBD1 (5 bases). The CDR3 has 15 amino acids. The V gene lost 0 bases and the J gene lost 4 bases, with 10 bases spanning the gap. Germline V gene data show CDR1 as SGHRS and CDR2 as YFSETQ. The DNA of the CDR3 is TGCGCCAGCAGCTTGGCCGGGACCTATAATGAAAAACTGTTTTTT. Amino acids: CASSLAGTYNEKLFF.

This CDR3 is CASSLRGSSLYSPLHF. CDR3 coding DNA: TGTGCCAGCAGTCTACGGGGATCCAGCCTCTATTCACCCCTCCACTTT. The V and J genes are TRBV27 and TRBJ1-6; no clear D gene. V shed 5 bases and J shed 8 bases, with 19 bases lying between them. Germline V gene sequence: CDR1 MNHEY, CDR2 SMNVEV (reference sequence). CDR3 size: 16 residues.

This chain joins TRBV7-9 and TRBJ1-5, with a tentative D call TRBD1 (6 bases). CDR1 SEHNR and CDR2 FQNEAQ come from the germline V gene (reference sequence). This CDR3 is built from 14 residues. V was trimmed by 1 base and J by 6 bases, leaving 10 bases between them. In nucleotides, the CDR3 is TGTGCCAGCAGCTTAGGCTTAGGGGGTCAGCCCCAGCATTTT. It encodes CASSLGLGGQPQHF.

The rearrangement joins TRBV7-9 to TRBJ2-4, with D unresolved. There are 11 residues in the CDR3. Germline V gives CDR1 SEHNR, CDR2 FQNEAQ (reference sequence). V lost 5 bases, J lost 8 bases, and 7 bases lay in between. The CDR3 DNA is TGTGCCAGCAGCGTGGCCTACATTCAGTACTTC. Residues: CASSVAYIQYF.

The V gene is TRBV6-5, the J gene TRBJ2-3; TRBD2 aligns across 7 bases. This CDR3 contains 16 residues. With 0 bases clipped from V and 0 bases from J, the junction kept 3 bases outside the gene matches. Germline V gives CDR1 MNHEY, CDR2 SVGAGI. The CDR3 loop is CASSYSSGASTDTQYF. The CDR3 DNA follows: TGTGCCAGCAGTTACTCGAGCGGGGCAAGCACAGATACGCAGTATTTT.

The chain carries TRBV5-5 and TRBJ1-6; maybe TRBD1 (5 bases). Germline V gene data show CDR1 as SGHKS and CDR2 as YYEKEE (reference sequence). The CDR3 covers 15 residues. V lost 0 bases and J 7 bases, leaving 11 bases between the germline ends. CDR3 coding DNA: TGTGCCAGCAGCTTGGCCCGACAGATCAATTCACCCCTCCACTTT. Translated, it gives CASSLARQINSPLHF.

The chain uses TRBV9 and TRBJ1-2; perhaps TRBD1 as D (6 bases). The CDR3 has 18 amino acids. Trimming removed 0 bases at V and 4 bases at J, with 22 bases between. Per the germline V gene, CDR1 is SGDLS and CDR2 is YYNGEE. CDR3 in amino acids: CASSVAAQGPKRAYGYTF. The CDR3 DNA reads as TGTGCCAGCAGCGTAGCAGCCCAGGGGCCGAAGCGCGCCTATGGCTACACCTTC.

CDR3 residues: CASSQDQWGTSGYNEQFF. CDR3 DNA sequence: TGTGCCAGCAGCCAAGATCAGTGGGGGACTAGCGGCTACAATGAGCAGTTCTTC. This chain links TRBV3-1 (or the pseudogene TRBV3-2) with TRBJ2-1; 11 bases align to TRBD2. V dropped 0 bases and J dropped 3; count of bases not matched to a gene: 7. Germline CDR1 and CDR2: LGHDT and YNNKEL (reference sequence). The CDR3 contains 18 residues.

The CDR3 sequence: CASDFPRRSGNTIYF. The CDR3 bases are TGTGCCAGCGACTTTCCGCGCCGCTCTGGAAACACCATATATTTT. V is TRBV7-9 and J is TRBJ1-3; D uncertain. CDR3 length: 15 residues. Germline-derived CDR1 and CDR2 are SEHNR and FQNEAQ (reference sequence). V was pared by 8 bases and J by 0 bases, with 14 bases between.

This clone was seen just once. J is TRBJ1-5 and V is TRBV5-6, with D maybe TRBD1 (5 bases). Germline CDR1 is SGHDT and CDR2 is YYEEEE. This CDR3 is 16 amino acids long. V gave up 0 bases and J gave up 0 bases, with 10 bases separating them. The CDR3 DNA sequence: TGTGCCAGCAGCTTGGGGGGCCGCTATAGCAATCAGCCCCAGCATTTT. Amino acid sequence: CASSLGGRYSNQPQHF.

The rearrangement uses TRBV12-3 or TRBV12-4 and TRBJ1-1; D remains unclear. This CDR3 spans 12 amino acids. Trimming pared 3 bases from V and 4 bases from J, leaving 6 bases between. The CDR3 loop reads CASSFSGTEAFF. For the CDR3, the DNA is TGTGCCAGCAGTTTCTCAGGCACTGAAGCTTTCTTT.

This chain joins TRBV5-1 and TRBJ1-1, with D maybe TRBD1 (5 bases). There are 14 residues in the CDR3. CDR1 is SGHRS and CDR2 is YFSETQ in the germline V gene. V lost 2 bases to trimming and J lost 3 bases, with 11 bases between them. The CDR3 reads CASSFIPQDTEAFF. In DNA form, the CDR3 reads TGCGCCAGCAGCTTTATCCCACAGGACACTGAAGCTTTCTTT.